The text below deals with one TCR beta chain. Its antigen is currently unknown. The PCR had 60 Vbeta and 13 Jbeta primers. The assay was immunoSEQ multiplex PCR, and TCRdb's table has in-frame clones only and misses some. The data hold around 200,000 clones, with about 79% observed a single time. The sample is drawn from a study of cytomegalovirus exposure and HLA in healthy donors. Study-wide findings and caveats: Segments of the TCR beta V type were, in most cases, productive about 87% or about 30% of the time in an earlier analysis. A later analysis by the authors found several of the most significant clusters apparently linked to common viral pathogens.

This clonotype originated in a man younger than 35 in good health and CMV-seronegative. Sample: PBMCs.

This chain's CDR3 is CASSLDGAGNTIYF. In nucleotides, the CDR3 is TGCGCCAGCAGCTTGGACGGGGCTGGAAACACCATATATTTT. The chain links TRBV5-1 to TRBJ1-3; D is ambiguous. Germline V gene sequence: CDR1 SGHRS, CDR2 YFSETQ. V lost 0 bases and J 2 bases, leaving 6 bases between the germline ends. The CDR3 contains 14 residues.